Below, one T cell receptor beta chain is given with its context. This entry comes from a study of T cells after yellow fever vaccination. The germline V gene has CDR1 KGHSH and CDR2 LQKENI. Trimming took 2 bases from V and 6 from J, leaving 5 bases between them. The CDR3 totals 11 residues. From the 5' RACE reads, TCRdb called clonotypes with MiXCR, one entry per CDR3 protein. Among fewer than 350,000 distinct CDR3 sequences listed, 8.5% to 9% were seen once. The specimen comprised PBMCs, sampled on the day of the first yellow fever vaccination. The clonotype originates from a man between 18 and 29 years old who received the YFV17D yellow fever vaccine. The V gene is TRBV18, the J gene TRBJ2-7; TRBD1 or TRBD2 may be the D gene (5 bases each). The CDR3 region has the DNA TGTGCCAGCTCACCAGGGGGCGAGCAGTACTTC. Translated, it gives CASSPGGEQYF. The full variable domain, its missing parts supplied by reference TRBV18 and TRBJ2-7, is NAGVMQNPRHLVRRRGQEARLRCSPMKGHSHVYWYRQLPEEGLKFMVYLQKENIIDESGMPKERFSAEFPKEGPSILRIQQVVRGDSAAYFCASSPGGEQYFGPGTRLTVT.